This record looks at one T cell receptor (beta chain) sequence and its context. The antigen is unknown. The data were produced by immunoSEQ multiplex PCR, yet TCRdb's version contains in-frame clones alone and is incomplete. The data show tens of thousands of clones, roughly two thirds seen once. Time point indicated: week 47, end of study. Vaccination used 300 ug of mutant IDH1 20-mer peptide per dose, with topical imiquimod. J lost 7 bases, V lost 6 bases, and 6 bases had no gene match. CDR3 length: 13 amino acids. Germline values: CDR1 SGHDN, CDR2 FVKESK. The data were obtained in a study of a mutant IDH1 vaccine in newly diagnosed glioma. Study as a whole: Sex among treated patients split around 62% male, around 40% female; mean age was approximately 38 years. Patients had received radiotherapy, temozolomide, or both previously, most receiving both.

Specimen: peripheral blood mononuclear cells (PBMCs), collected from a glioma patient whose treatment included an IDH1 peptide vaccine. This TCR derives from a man in his forties or fifties with glioma. Some clones in this sample may be carry-over from other donors' samples. The chain joins TRBV14 to TRBJ1-2; 9 nucleotides match TRBD1. The CDR3 coding sequence is TGTGCCAGCAGACAACAGGGGGCGGTTGGCTACACCTTC. Amino acids: CASRQQGAVGYTF.